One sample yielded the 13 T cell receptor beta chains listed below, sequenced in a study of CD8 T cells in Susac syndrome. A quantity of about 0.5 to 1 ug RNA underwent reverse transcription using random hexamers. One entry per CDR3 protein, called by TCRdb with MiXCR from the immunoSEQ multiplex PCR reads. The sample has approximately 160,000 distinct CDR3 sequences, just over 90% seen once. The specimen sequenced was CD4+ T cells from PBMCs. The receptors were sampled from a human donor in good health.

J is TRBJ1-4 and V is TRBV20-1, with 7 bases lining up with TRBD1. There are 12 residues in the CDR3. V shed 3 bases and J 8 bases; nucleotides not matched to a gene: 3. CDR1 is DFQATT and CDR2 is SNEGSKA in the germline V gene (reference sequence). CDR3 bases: TGCAGTGCTAGCTTGGGACAGGAAAAACTGTTTTTT. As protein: CSASLGQEKLFF.

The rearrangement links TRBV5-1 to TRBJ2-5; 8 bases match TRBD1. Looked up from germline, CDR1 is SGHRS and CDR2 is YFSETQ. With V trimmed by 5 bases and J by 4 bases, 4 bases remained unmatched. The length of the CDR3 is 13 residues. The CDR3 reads CASREQGGETQYF. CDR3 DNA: TGCGCCAGCAGAGAACAGGGGGGAGAGACCCAGTACTTC.

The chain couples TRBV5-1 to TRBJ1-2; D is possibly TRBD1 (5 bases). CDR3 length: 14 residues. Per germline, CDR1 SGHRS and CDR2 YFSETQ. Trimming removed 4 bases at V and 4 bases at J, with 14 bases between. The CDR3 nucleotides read TGCGCCAGCAGCGTATCCGGGACGGCCTATGGCTACACCTTC. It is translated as CASSVSGTAYGYTF.

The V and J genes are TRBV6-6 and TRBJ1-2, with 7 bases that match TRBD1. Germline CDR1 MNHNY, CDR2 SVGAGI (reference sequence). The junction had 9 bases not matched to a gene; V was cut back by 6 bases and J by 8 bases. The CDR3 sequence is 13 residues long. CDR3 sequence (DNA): TGTGCCAGCAGAGACAGGGCCTTGGGAGGCTACACCTTC. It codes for CASRDRALGGYTF.

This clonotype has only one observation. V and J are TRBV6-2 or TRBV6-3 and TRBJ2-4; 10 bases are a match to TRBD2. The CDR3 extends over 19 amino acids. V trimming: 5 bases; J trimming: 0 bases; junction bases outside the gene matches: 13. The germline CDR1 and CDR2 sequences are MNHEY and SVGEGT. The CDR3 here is CASSPGGSGRYLAKNIQYF. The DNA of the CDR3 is TGTGCCAGCAGTCCCGGGGGTAGCGGGAGGTACCTAGCCAAAAACATTCAGTACTTC.

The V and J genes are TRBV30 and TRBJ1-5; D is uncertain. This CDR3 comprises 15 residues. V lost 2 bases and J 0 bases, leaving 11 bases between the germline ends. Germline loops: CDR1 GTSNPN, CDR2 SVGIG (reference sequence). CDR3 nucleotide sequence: TGTGCCTGGAGTTTCACGGGCTATAGCAATCAGCCCCAGCATTTT. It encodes CAWSFTGYSNQPQHF.

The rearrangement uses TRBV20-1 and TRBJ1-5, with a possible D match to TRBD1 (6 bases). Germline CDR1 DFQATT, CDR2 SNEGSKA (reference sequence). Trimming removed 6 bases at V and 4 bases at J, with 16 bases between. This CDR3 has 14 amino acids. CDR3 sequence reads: CSAATRTDNQPQHF. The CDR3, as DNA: TGCAGTGCAGCGACCCGGACAGATAATCAGCCCCAGCATTTT.

CDR3 nucleotide sequence: TGTGCCAGCAGCTTTTGGGGGACTAGCGGCCTCCGGGAGACGCAGTATTTT. It codes for CASSFWGTSGLRETQYF. The gene calls are TRBV7-2 and TRBJ2-3, with 11 nucleotides matching TRBD2. J was trimmed by 9 bases and V by 3 bases; bases with no gene match: 14. The CDR3 consists of 17 residues. The germline V gene encodes CDR1 SGHTA and CDR2 FQGNSA.

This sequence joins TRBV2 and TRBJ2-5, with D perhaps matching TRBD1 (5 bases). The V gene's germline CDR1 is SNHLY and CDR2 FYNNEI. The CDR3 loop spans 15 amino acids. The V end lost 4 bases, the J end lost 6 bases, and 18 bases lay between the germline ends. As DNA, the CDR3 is TGTGCCAGCAGTGTCCCTAGAAGGGGATGGAAGACCCAGTACTTC. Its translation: CASSVPRRGWKTQYF. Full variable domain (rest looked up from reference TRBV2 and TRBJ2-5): EPEVTQTPSHQVTQMGQEVILRCVPISNHLYFYWYRQILGQKVEFLVSFYNNEISEKSEIFDDQFSVERPDGSNFTLKIRSTKLEDSAMYFCASSVPRRGWKTQYFGPGTRLLVL.

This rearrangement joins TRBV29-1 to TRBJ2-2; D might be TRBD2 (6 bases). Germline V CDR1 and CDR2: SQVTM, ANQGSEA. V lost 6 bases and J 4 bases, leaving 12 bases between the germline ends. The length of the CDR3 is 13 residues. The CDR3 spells CSVRIAVTGELFF. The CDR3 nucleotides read TGCAGCGTCCGGATAGCGGTCACCGGGGAGCTGTTTTTT.

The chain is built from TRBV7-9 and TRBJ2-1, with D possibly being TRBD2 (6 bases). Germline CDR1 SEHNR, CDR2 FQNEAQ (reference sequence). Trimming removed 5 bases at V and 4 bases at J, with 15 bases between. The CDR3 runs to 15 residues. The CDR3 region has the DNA TGTGCCAGCAGCATACGCGGGAATTCTTACAATGAGCAGTTCTTC. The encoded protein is CASSIRGNSYNEQFF.

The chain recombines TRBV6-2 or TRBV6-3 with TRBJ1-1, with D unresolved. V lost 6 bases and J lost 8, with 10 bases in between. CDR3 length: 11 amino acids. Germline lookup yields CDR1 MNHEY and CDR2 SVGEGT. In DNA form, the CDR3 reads TGTGCCAGCAGGTTTTTCGCAGAAGCTTTCTTT. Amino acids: CASRFFAEAFF.

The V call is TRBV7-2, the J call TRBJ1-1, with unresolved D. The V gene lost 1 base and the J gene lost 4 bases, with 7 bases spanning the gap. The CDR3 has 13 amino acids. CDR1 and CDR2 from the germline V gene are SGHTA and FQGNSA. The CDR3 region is CASSLEAVTEAFF. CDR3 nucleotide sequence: TGTGCCAGCAGCTTAGAAGCAGTCACTGAAGCTTTCTTT. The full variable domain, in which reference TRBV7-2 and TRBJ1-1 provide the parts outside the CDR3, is GAGVSQSPSNKVTEKGKDVELRCDPISGHTALYWYRQSLGQGLEFLIYFQGNSAPDKSGLPSDRFSAERTGGSVSTLTIQRTQQEDSAVYLCASSLEAVTEAFFGQGTRLTVV.